The T cell receptor beta chain described here comes from a study of cytomegalovirus exposure and HLA in healthy donors. Study observations and caveats: Upon later analysis, HLA-associated TCR beta chains proved more clonally expanded than other, equally common chains.

The CDR3 sequence is 15 residues long. Germline CDR1 reads SEHNR; CDR2 reads FQNEAQ (reference sequence). The germline V and J ends were trimmed by 1 base and 5 bases, with 14 bases remaining between them. This clone was found a few times. The antigen remains undetermined. In the PCR, 60 Vbeta and 13 Jbeta primers were used. Clones were read by immunoSEQ multiplex PCR, and TCRdb kept only the in-frame ones, dropping some. The repertoire holds 200,000 to 250,000 clones, with 82% as singletons. This chain uses TRBV7-9 with TRBJ1-1, with D maybe TRBD1 (6 bases). Input material: PBMCs. This receptor was obtained from a woman between 40 and 55 years old in good health and CMV-seropositive. The DNA for the CDR3 is TGTGCCAGCAGCTTAGAGGGACAAATCACAACTGAAGCTTTCTTT. Translated, it gives CASSLEGQITTEAFF.